This T cell receptor beta chain originates from a study of glioma-infiltrating T cells. Regarding the study as a whole: Very few CDR3 sequences were shared between tissue and blood. Gliomas, especially low-grade, showed above-expected tissue-blood divergence; non-neoplastic patients showed below.

The iRepertoire nested amplicon-rescue multiplex PCR amplified TCR alpha and beta CDR3s from RNA. Input was about 85-400 ng of tissue mRNA or PBMC total RNA. TCRdb re-called the multiplex PCR reads with MiXCR, one entry per CDR3 protein. The sample lists roughly 100,000 distinct CDR3 sequences; approximately 28% were seen once. CDR3 length equals 13 residues. Germline V gives CDR1 SGHTA, CDR2 FQGNSA. Notes on this clonotype: Its specificity is unknown. A clone one base away is much larger, so this may be a read error.

The receptor comes from a human donor with low-grade glioma or glioblastoma, undergoing nonglioma brain surgery, or in good health (not recorded which). Sequencing used glioma tissue, nonneoplastic brain tissue, or PBMCs (not recorded which). This chain joins TRBV7-2 and TRBJ1-1; a possible D gene is TRBD1 (6 bases). CDR3 residues: CAGSPQRGSEAFF. The CDR3 coding sequence is TGTGCCGGCAGCCCTCAAAGGGGGAGTGAAGCTTTCTTT.